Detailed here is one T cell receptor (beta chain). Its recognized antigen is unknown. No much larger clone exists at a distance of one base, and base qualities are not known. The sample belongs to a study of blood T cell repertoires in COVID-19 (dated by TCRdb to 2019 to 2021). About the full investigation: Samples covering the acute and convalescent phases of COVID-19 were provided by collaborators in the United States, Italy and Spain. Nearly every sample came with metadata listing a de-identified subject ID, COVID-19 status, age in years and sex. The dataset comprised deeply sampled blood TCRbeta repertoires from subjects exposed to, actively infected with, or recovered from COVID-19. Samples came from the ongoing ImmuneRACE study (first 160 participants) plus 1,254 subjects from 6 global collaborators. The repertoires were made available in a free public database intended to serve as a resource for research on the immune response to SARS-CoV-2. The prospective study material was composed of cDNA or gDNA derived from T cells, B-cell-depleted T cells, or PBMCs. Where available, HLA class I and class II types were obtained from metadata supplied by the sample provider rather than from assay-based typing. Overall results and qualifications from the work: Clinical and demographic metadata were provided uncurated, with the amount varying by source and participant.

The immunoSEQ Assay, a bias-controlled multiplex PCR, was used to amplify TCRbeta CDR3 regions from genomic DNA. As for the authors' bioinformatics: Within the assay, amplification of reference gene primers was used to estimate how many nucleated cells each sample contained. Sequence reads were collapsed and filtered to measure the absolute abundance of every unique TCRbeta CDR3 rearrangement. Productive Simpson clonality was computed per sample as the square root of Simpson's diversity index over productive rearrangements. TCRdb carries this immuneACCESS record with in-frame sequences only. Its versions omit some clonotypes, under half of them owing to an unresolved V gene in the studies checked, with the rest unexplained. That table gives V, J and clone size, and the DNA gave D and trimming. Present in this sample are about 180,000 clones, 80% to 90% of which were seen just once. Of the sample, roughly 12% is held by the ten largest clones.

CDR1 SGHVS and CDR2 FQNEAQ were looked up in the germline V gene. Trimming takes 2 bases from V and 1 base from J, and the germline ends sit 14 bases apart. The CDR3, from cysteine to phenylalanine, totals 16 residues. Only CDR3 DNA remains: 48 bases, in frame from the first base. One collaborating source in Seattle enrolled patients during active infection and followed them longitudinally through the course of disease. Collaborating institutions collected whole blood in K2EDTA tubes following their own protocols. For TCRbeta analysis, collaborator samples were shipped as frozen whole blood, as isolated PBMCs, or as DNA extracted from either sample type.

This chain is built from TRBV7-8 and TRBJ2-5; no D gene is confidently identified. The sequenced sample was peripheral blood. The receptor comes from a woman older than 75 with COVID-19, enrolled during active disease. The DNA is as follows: TGTGCCAGCAGCTTAAATGGGCAGATGCCCCAAGAGACCCAGTACTTC. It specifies CASSLNGQMPQETQYF.